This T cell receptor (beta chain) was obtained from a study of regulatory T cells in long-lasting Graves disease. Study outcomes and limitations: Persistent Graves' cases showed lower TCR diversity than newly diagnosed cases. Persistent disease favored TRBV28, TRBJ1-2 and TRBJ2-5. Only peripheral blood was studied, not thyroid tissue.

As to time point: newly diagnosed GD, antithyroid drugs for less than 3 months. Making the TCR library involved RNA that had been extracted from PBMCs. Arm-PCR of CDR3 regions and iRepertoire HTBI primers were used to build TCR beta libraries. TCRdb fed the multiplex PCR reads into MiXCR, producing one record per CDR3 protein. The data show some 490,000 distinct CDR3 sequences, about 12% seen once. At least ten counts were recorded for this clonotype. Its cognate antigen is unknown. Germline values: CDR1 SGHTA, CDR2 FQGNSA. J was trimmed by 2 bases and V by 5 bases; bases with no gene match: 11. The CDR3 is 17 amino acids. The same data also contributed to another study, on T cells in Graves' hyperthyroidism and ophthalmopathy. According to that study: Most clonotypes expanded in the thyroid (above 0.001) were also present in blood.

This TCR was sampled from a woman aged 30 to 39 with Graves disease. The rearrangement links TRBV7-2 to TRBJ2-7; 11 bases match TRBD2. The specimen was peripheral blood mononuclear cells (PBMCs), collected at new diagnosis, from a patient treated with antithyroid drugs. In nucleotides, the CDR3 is TGTGCCAGCAGCGTACAGGGGCTAGCGGGAGGACCCTACGAGCAGTACTTC. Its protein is CASSVQGLAGGPYEQYF.